This is a list of T cell receptor beta chains from one sample in a study of shared clonotypes between healthy human individuals. Libraries were prepared by immunoSEQ multiplex PCR; TCRdb keeps only in-frame clonotypes and omits some of them. The table includes 900,000 to 1,200,000 clones, 70% to 80% detected once. Sequencing was done on a sample of memory CD4+ T cells from PBMCs. The receptor source for this set is a man in his late teens or twenties in good health. Some clones in this sample may be carry-over from other donors' samples. Both conserved end residues are part of each CDR3. A D gene is named only where the DNA matches it firmly. Size tells how often a clone was seen (once, few, many) or the class of an expanded clone, and some rows leave it out.

V	J	D	size	DNA	CDR3
TRBV2	TRBJ2-2	NA	once	TGTGCCAGCAGCCCGGACAGCAACACCGGGGAGCTGTTTTTT	CASSPDSNTGELFF
TRBV27	TRBJ2-3	TRBD1	NA	TGTGCCAGCAGTTTGGGACAGGGACGCGATACGCAGTATTTT	CASSLGQGRDTQYF
TRBV28	TRBJ1-5	NA	NA	TGTGCCAGCAGTCGAAGAGGGAGGAGCAATCAGCCCCAGCATTTT	CASSRRGRSNQPQHF
TRBV9	TRBJ1-1	TRBD1	NA	TGTGCCAGCAGCCCACTGGGACAGGAGAACACTGAAGCTTTCTTT	CASSPLGQENTEAFF
TRBV11-2	TRBJ2-7	TRBD2	NA	TGTGCCAGCAGCTTTCTGGCGGGAGGTACCTACGAGCAGTACTTC	CASSFLAGGTYEQYF
TRBV10-3	TRBJ1-2	NA	NA	TGTGCCATCAGTGGGGACTGGACGGGCCTCAACTATGGCTACACCTTC	CAISGDWTGLNYGYTF
TRBV5-1	TRBJ1-6	NA	NA	TGCGCCAGCAGCGCCCGGGACAATAATTCACCCCTCCACTTT	CASSARDNNSPLHF
TRBV30	TRBJ1-5	TRBD1	NA	TGTGCCTGGAGTTTCAGACAGGGAACGGGGCGCAATCAGCCCCAGCATTTT	CAWSFRQGTGRNQPQHF
TRBV28	TRBJ1-2	NA	few	TGTGCCAGCGGATCTCCCGAGGGGGGCTACACCTTC	CASGSPEGGYTF
TRBV5-4	TRBJ2-4	NA	NA	TGTGCCAGCAGCTTCGGGGGACAAAACATTCAGTACTTC	CASSFGGQNIQYF
TRBV5-3	TRBJ1-3	TRBD1	NA	TGTGCCAGAAGCCGGACAGGGATTGGCCGGAACACCATATATTTT	CARSRTGIGRNTIYF
TRBV5-1	TRBJ2-3	NA	NA	TGCGCCAGCAGCCCTGGGATGAGTTATGATACGCAGTATTTT	CASSPGMSYDTQYF
TRBV2	TRBJ1-1	NA	NA	TGTGCCAGCAGCGGCACCGGGACACTGAACACTGAAGCTTTCTTT	CASSGTGTLNTEAFF
TRBV25-1	TRBJ2-7	NA	NA	TGTGCCAGCAGTTCCTCCACCCACGAGCAGTACTTC	CASSSSTHEQYF
TRBV9	TRBJ1-4	NA	few	TGTGCCAGCAGCGCTGGAAGGGGGACTAATGAAAAACTGTTTTTT	CASSAGRGTNEKLFF
TRBV7-9	TRBJ1-5	NA	NA	TGTGCCAGCAGCCCCAGGGGCGACAGTAATCAGCCCCAGCATTTT	CASSPRGDSNQPQHF
TRBV7-9	TRBJ2-2	TRBD2	NA	TGTGCCAGCAGCTTTGGACTAGCGGCCGGGGAGCTGTTTTTT	CASSFGLAAGELFF
TRBV2	TRBJ1-1	NA	few	TGTGCCAGCATCCCCGATGGAGACAGTGAAGCTTTCTTT	CASIPDGDSEAFF
TRBV27	TRBJ2-3	TRBD2	many	TGTGCCAGCAGTCCGGGCGGACTAGCGGGAGAGGCAGATACGCAGTATTTT	CASSPGGLAGEADTQYF
TRBV30	TRBJ1-2	NA	NA	TGTGCCTGGAGCCCGGACGGCTACAGGACGGACTATGGCTACACCTTC	CAWSPDGYRTDYGYTF
TRBV6-5	TRBJ2-5	NA	NA	TGTGCCAGCAGTTACGGGGTAGGGAGGCAAGAGACCCAGTACTTC	CASSYGVGRQETQYF
TRBV19	TRBJ2-5	NA	NA	TGTGCCAGTAGTATAGGAGGGGTCAGGGAGACCCAGTACTTC	CASSIGGVRETQYF
TRBV7-3	TRBJ1-2	NA	NA	TGTGCCAGCAGCTTAGAAGGACGGGGCTCTAACTATGGCTACACCTTC	CASSLEGRGSNYGYTF
TRBV7-2	TRBJ1-2	NA	NA	TGTGCCAGCAGCTTACGATCATATGGCTACACCTTC	CASSLRSYGYTF
TRBV7-2	TRBJ2-1	TRBD2	NA	TGTGCCAGCAGCTTTACGGCTAGCGGGGGCTACTACAATGAGCAGTTCTTC	CASSFTASGGYYNEQFF
TRBV30	TRBJ1-3	NA	NA	TGTGCCTGGAGTCTGGCTTCTGGAAACACCATATATTTT	CAWSLASGNTIYF
TRBV7-2	TRBJ2-7	NA	few	TGTGCCAGCAGCTTAGAGGGTAGCCTGGGGGAGCAGTACTTC	CASSLEGSLGEQYF
TRBV14	TRBJ2-1	NA	NA	TGTGCCAGCAGCCAAGATTGGTGGGCCACCTCCTACAATGAGCAGTTCTTC	CASSQDWWATSYNEQFF
TRBV7-8	TRBJ1-4	NA	NA	TGTGCCACCTCACGACAGCTCAATGAAAAACTGTTTTTT	CATSRQLNEKLFF
TRBV10-3	TRBJ2-2	TRBD1	NA	TGTGCCATCAGTGCCCGGGACAGCGGCGGGGAGCTGTTTTTT	CAISARDSGGELFF
TRBV18	TRBJ2-3	TRBD2	once	TGTGCCAGCTCACGGGGACTAGATGAGACAGATACGCAGTATTTT	CASSRGLDETDTQYF
TRBV30	TRBJ1-4	TRBD1	many	TGTGCCTGGAAAAAACCCGACAGGGAGGTTGAAAAACTGTTTTTT	CAWKKPDREVEKLFF
TRBV5-1	TRBJ2-1	NA	NA	TGCGCCAGCAGCTTGGCCGGAGCAGCGGACTACAATGAGCAGTTCTTC	CASSLAGAADYNEQFF
TRBV5-6	TRBJ2-7	NA	NA	TGTGCCAGCAGCTTGAGCCCGGACAGCAACGAGCAGTACTTC	CASSLSPDSNEQYF
TRBV5-1	TRBJ2-5	NA	NA	TGCGCCAGCAGCTTGGCCCTGGTTGGATCGGAGACCCAGTACTTC	CASSLALVGSETQYF
TRBV28	TRBJ2-5	TRBD2	NA	TGTGCCAGCAGCCTTACTAGCGGCCAAGAGACCCAGTACTTC	CASSLTSGQETQYF
TRBV9	TRBJ2-7	TRBD1	NA	TGTGCCAGCAGCAAGGGACAGGGCTACGAGCAGTACTTC	CASSKGQGYEQYF
TRBV10-3	TRBJ1-1	NA	few	TGTGCCATCAGTGAGTCGGAAGGCTGGAACACTGAAGCTTTCTTT	CAISESEGWNTEAFF
TRBV28	TRBJ2-5	TRBD2	once	TGTGCCAGCAGTAGCGGGACTAGCGGGAGTAGAAAGACCCAGTACTTC	CASSSGTSGSRKTQYF
TRBV5-1	TRBJ1-1	NA	NA	TGCGCCAGCAGCTCTCTTTTGGGGGGCATGACTGAAGCTTTCTTT	CASSSLLGGMTEAFF
TRBV2	TRBJ1-3	NA	NA	TGTGCCAGCAGTGAAGCGGCCGGGTCGGACACCATATATTTT	CASSEAAGSDTIYF
TRBV9	TRBJ1-1	NA	NA	TGTGCCAGCAGCGTAGAGGGATCCAGGTACCCTGAAGCTTTCTTT	CASSVEGSRYPEAFF